What follows is one T cell receptor beta chain and its context. The antigen is undetermined. Sequencing was performed with immunoSEQ multiplex PCR; in TCRdb, only in-frame clones are kept and a portion is missing. There are 43,000 or so clones in the sample; around 70% occur only once, and 7% lies in the top ten. This entry belongs to a study of vaccination effects on CD4 cells after COVID-19. Following culture for roughly 10 days, CD4+ T cells were isolated. It was two doses of either the BNT162b2 or mRNA-1273 vaccine that participants received. Half of the medium was exchanged for IL-2 medium on both days 3 and 7. CDR1 is MNHEY, CDR2 SVGEGT, per germline. This CDR3 comprises 15 residues. V lost 4 bases and J 0 bases, leaving 10 bases between the germline ends.

The chain employs TRBV6-2 or TRBV6-3 and TRBJ2-1; D not resolved. This specimen consisted of CD4+ T cells from PBMCs cultured without peptide, obtained after COVID-19 vaccination. The TCR sequence derives from a human donor who received a COVID-19 vaccine. This CDR3 is CASSFEISSYNEQFF. In nucleotides, the CDR3 is TGTGCCAGCAGTTTCGAGATTTCCTCCTACAATGAGCAGTTCTTC.